What follows is one T cell receptor beta chain and its context. Antigen unknown. The data originate from a study of cytomegalovirus exposure and HLA in healthy donors. Whole-study results and caveats: A missense DCLRE1C variant was associated with V- and J-gene trimming of TCR beta chains in a later analysis, and an independent cohort replicated the association. The study designated about 180 TCR beta chains cytomegalovirus-associated. Specificity of a few CMV-associated chains for CMV antigens was verified in vitro.

Primers included in the PCR were 60 Vbeta and 13 Jbeta primers. The repertoire was sequenced with immunoSEQ multiplex PCR; TCRdb's copy has only in-frame clones and lacks some. Of about 130,000 clones in the sample, about 85% were seen once. The source material was PBMCs. This TCR derives from a young man in good health and CMV-seropositive.

The CDR3 DNA sequence: TGTGCCAGCAGTGAAGCGCTTCGTGGGACAGGGGGCTCGGGGGAGACCCAGTACTTC. Protein product: CASSEALRGTGGSGETQYF. The chain joins TRBV6-1 to TRBJ2-5; 12 bases match TRBD1. With 0 bases clipped from V and 5 bases from J, the junction kept 13 bases outside the gene matches. CDR1 is MNHNS and CDR2 is SASEGT in the germline V gene. The CDR3 runs to 19 residues.